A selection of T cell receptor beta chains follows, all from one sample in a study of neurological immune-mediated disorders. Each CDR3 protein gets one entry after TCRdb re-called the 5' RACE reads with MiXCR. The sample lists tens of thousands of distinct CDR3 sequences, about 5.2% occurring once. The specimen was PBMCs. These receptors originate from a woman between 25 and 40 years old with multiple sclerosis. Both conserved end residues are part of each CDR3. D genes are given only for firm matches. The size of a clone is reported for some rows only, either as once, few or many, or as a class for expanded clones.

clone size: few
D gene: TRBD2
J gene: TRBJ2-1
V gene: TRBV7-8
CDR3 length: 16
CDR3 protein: CASSLAARGGVDEQFF
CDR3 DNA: TGTGCCAGCAGCTTAGCGGCTCGGGGGGGTGTGGATGAGCAGTTCTTC

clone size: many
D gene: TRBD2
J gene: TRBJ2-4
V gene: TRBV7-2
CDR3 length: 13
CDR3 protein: CASSRGGENIQYF
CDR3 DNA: TGTGCCAGCAGCCGGGGGGGAGAAAACATTCAGTACTTC

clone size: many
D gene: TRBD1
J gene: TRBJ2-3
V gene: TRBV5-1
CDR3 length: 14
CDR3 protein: CASSAGQGRDTQYF
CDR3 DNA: TGCGCCAGCAGCGCGGGACAGGGAAGGGATACGCAGTATTTT

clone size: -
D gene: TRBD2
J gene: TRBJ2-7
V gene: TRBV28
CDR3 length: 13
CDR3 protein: CASRPSGSYEQYF
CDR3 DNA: TGTGCCAGCCGACCTAGCGGGAGTTACGAGCAGTACTTC

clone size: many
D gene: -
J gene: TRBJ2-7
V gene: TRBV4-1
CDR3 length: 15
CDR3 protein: CASSQDRGLSYEQYF
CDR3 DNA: TGCGCCAGCAGCCAAGACAGGGGTCTCTCCTACGAGCAGTACTTC

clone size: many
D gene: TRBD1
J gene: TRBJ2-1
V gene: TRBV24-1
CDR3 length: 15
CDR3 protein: CATSDGGQGADEQFF
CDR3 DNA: TGTGCCACCAGTGATGGCGGACAGGGGGCAGATGAGCAGTTCTTC

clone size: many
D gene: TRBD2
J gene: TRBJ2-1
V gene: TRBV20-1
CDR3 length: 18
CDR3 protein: CSAYGPRGGLFSYNEQFF
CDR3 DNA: TGCAGTGCCTATGGGCCCCGGGGGGGCCTGTTTTCCTACAATGAGCAGTTCTTC

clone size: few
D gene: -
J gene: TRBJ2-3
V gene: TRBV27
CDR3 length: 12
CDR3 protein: CASSAHTDTQYF
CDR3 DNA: TGTGCCAGCAGTGCGCACACAGATACGCAGTATTTT

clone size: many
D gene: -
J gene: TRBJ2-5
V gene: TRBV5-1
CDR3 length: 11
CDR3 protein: CASREVETQYF
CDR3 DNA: TGCGCCAGCAGAGAGGTGGAGACCCAGTACTTC

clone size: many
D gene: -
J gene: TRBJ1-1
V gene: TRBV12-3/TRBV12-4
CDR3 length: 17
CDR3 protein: CASRFLPNPMQATEAFF
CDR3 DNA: TGTGCCAGCAGATTTCTCCCCAACCCCATGCAGGCCACTGAAGCTTTCTTT

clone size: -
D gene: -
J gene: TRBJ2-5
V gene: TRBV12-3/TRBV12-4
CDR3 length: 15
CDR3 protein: CASSLALTPEETQYF
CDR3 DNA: TGTGCCAGCAGTTTAGCGCTAACCCCCGAGGAGACCCAGTACTTC

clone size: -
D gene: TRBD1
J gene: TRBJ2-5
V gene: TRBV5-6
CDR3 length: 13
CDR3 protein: CASSRDRAETQYF
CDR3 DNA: TGTGCCAGCAGCAGGGACAGGGCGGAGACCCAGTACTTC

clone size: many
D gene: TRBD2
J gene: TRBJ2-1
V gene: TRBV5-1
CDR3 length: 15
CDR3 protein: CASSLGLAGVNEQFF
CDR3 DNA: TGCGCCAGCAGCTTGGGACTAGCGGGAGTCAATGAGCAGTTCTTC

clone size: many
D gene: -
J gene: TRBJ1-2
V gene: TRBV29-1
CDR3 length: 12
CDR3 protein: CSVDQSVYGYTF
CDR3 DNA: TGCAGCGTTGACCAGTCCGTCTATGGCTACACCTTC

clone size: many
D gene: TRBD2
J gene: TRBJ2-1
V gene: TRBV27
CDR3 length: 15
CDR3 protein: CASSLSTSGSNEQFF
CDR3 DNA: TGTGCCAGCAGTTTATCAACTAGCGGGAGCAATGAGCAGTTCTTC

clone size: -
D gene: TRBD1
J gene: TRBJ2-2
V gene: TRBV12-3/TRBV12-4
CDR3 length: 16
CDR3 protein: CASRPPGQPNTGELFF
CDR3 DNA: TGTGCCAGCAGGCCGCCGGGACAGCCGAACACCGGGGAGCTGTTTTTT

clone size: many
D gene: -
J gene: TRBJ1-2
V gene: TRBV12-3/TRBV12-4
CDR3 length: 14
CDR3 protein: CASRSTGYHYGYTF
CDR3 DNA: TGTGCCAGCAGGTCGACAGGTTATCACTATGGCTACACCTTC

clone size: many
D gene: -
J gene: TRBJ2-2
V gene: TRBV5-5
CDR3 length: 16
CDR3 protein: CASSVLTPANTGELFF
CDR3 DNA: TGTGCCAGCAGCGTTCTGACGCCGGCGAACACCGGGGAGCTGTTTTTT

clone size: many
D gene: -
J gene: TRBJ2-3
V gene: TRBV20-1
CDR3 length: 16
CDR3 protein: CSASPLTGENTDTQYF
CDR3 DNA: TGCAGTGCCTCACCCCTCACGGGGGAGAACACAGATACGCAGTATTTT

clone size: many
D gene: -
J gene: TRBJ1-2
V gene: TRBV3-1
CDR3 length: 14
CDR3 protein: CASSQGWTDYGYTF
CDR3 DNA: TGTGCCAGCAGCCAAGGTTGGACGGACTATGGCTACACCTTC

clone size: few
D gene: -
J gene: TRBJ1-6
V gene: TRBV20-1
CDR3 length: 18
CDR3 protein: CSARGGSDGQTTNSPLHF
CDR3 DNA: TGCAGTGCTAGAGGAGGCAGCGATGGTCAGACAACTAATTCACCCCTCCACTTT

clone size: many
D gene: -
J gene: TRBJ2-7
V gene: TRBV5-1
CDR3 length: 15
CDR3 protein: CASSPGDSISYEQYF
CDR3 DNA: TGCGCCAGCAGCCCAGGCGACTCCATCTCCTACGAGCAGTACTTC

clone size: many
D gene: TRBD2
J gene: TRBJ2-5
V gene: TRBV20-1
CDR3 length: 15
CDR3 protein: CSAGTSGGTRGTQYF
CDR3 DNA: TGCAGTGCTGGTACTAGCGGGGGGACCCGGGGGACCCAGTACTTC

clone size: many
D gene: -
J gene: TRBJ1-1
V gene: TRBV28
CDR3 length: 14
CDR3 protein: CASSFRLGDTEAFF
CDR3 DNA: TGTGCCAGCAGTTTTCGCCTCGGGGACACTGAAGCTTTCTTT

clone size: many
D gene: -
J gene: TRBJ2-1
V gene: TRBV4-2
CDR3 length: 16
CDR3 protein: CASSQDGTGAYNEQFF
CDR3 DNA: TGTGCCAGCAGCCAAGATGGGACGGGGGCTTACAATGAGCAGTTCTTC

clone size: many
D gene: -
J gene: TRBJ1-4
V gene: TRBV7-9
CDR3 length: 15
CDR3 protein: CASSRGGGLDEKLFF
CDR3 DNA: TGTGCCAGCAGCCGTGGTGGGGGTTTGGATGAAAAACTGTTTTTT

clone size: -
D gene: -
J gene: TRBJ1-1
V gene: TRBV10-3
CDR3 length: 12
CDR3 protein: CAISESRVEAFF
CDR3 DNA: TGTGCCATCAGTGAGTCCAGGGTGGAAGCTTTCTTT

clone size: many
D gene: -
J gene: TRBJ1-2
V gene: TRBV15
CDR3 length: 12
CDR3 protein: CATSSQGYGYTF
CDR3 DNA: TGTGCCACCAGCAGCCAGGGCTATGGCTACACCTTC

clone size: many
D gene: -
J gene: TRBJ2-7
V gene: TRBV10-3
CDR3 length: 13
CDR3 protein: CAIARGRTYEQYF
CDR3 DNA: TGTGCCATCGCTCGGGGCAGGACCTACGAGCAGTACTTC

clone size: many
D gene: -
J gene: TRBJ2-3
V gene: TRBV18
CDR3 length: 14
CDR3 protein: CASSPLVNTDTQYF
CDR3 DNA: TGTGCCAGCTCACCTTTGGTAAATACAGATACGCAGTATTTT

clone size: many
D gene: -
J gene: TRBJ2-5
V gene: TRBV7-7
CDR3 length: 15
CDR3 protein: CASSGGTANQETQYF
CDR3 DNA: TGTGCCAGCAGCGGAGGGACGGCTAACCAAGAGACCCAGTACTTC

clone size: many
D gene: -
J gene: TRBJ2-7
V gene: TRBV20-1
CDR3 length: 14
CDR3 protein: CSARRDSSSYEQYF
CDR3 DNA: TGCAGTGCTAGGCGGGACTCGAGCTCCTACGAGCAGTACTTC

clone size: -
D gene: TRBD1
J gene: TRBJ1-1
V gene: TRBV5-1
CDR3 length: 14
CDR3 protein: CASSLRTGSSEAFF
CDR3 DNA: TGCGCCAGCAGCCTTCGGACAGGTTCCAGTGAAGCTTTCTTT

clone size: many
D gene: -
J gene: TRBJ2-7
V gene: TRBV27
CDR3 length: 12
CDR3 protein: CATRSGAAEQYF
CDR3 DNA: TGTGCCACGAGGTCCGGTGCCGCCGAGCAGTACTTC

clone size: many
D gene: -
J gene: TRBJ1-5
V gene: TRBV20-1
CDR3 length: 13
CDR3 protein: CSASVQAGQPQHF
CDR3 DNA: TGCAGTGCTAGTGTCCAGGCCGGGCAGCCCCAGCATTTT

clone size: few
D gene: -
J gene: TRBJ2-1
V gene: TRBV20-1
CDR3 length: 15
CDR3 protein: CSARDRPGANNEQFF
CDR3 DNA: TGCAGTGCTAGAGATAGACCAGGGGCTAACAATGAGCAGTTCTTC

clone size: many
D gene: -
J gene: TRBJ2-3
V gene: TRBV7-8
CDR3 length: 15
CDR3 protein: CASSLGGRGTDTQYF
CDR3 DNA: TGTGCCAGCAGCTTAGGGGGGCGCGGCACAGATACGCAGTATTTT

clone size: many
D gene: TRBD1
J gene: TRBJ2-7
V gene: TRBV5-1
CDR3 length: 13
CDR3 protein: CASKGQGSYEQYF
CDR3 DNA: TGCGCCAGCAAGGGACAGGGCTCTTACGAGCAGTACTTC

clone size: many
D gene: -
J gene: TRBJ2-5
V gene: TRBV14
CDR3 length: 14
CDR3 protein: CASSQDSRVETQYF
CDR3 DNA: TGTGCCAGCAGCCAAGACTCCAGGGTGGAGACCCAGTACTTC

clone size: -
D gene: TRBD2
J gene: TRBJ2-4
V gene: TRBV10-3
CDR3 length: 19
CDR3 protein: CAISESEGLAGDGKNIQYF
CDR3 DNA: TGTGCCATCAGTGAGTCGGAGGGCCTAGCGGGAGACGGCAAAAACATTCAGTACTTC

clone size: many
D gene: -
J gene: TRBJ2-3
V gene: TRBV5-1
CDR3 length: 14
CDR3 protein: CASSSGRSTDTQYF
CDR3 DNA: TGCGCCAGCAGCTCGGGACGGAGCACAGATACGCAGTATTTT